The entry below describes one T cell receptor beta chain. Participants comprised healthy donors of bone marrow. Amplification used 60 Vbeta primers and 13 Jbeta primers. Only in-frame clones appear in the TCRdb table, and some are missing; sequencing was by immunoSEQ multiplex PCR. In the table there are more than 80,000 clones, around 81% of which are singletons. The data originate from a study of cytomegalovirus exposure and HLA in healthy donors. The CDR3 length is 14 residues. Looked up from germline, CDR1 is LNHDA and CDR2 is SQIVND (reference sequence). V was pared by 2 bases and J by 4 bases, with 4 bases of the junction left unmatched.

The chain employs TRBV19 and TRBJ1-2; 7 nucleotides align to TRBD1. The sample consisted of PBMCs. The receptor was derived from a female donor in good health and CMV-seropositive. The CDR3 spells CASSIQAGGYGYTF. The CDR3 DNA reads as TGTGCCAGTAGTATACAAGCAGGGGGCTATGGCTACACCTTC.